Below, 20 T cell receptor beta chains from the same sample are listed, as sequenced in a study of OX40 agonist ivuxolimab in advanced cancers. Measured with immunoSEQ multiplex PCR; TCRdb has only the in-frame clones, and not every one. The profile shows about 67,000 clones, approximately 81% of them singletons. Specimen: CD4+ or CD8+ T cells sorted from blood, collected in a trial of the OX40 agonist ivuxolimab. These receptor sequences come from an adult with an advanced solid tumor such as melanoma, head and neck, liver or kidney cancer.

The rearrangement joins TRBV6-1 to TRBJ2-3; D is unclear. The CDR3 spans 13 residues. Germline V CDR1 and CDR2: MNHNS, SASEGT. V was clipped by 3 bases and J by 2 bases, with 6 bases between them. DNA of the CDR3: TGTGCCAGCAGTGACAGTTACACAGATACGCAGTATTTT. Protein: CASSDSYTDTQYF.

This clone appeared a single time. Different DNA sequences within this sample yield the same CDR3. Written as DNA, the CDR3 is TGTGCCAGCAGGGGATCTTACGAGCAGTACTTC. Amino acid sequence: CASRGSYEQYF. The chain carries TRBV2 and TRBJ2-7; D is ambiguous. Germline CDR1 is SNHLY and CDR2 is FYNNEI. Trimming pared 6 bases from V and 4 bases from J, leaving 7 bases between. The CDR3 is 11 amino acids.

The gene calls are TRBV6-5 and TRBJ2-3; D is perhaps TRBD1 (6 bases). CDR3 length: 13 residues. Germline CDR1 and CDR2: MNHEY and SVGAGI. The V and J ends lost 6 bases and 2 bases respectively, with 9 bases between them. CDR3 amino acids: CASRDRLTDTQYF. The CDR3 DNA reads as TGTGCCAGCAGAGACAGGCTCACAGATACGCAGTATTTT.

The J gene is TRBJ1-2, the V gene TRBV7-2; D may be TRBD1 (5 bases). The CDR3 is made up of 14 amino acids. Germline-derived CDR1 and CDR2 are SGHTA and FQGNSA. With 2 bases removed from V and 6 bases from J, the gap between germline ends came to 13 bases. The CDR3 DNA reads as TGTGCCAGCAGCTTAAAGGTATGGGACGATGGCTACACCTTC. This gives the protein CASSLKVWDDGYTF.

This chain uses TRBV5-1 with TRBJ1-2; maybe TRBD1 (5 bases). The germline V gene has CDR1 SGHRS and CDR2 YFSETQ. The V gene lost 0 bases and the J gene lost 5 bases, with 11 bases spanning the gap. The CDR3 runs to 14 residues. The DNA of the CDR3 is TGCGCCAGCAGCTTGGAACAGCCAGGGTATGGCTACACCTTC. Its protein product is CASSLEQPGYGYTF. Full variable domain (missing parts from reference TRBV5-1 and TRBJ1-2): KAGVTQTPRYLIKTRGQQVTLSCSPISGHRSVSWYQQTPGQGLQFLFEYFSETQRNKGNFPGRFSGRQFSNSRSEMNVSTLELGDSALYLCASSLEQPGYGYTFGSGTRLTVV.

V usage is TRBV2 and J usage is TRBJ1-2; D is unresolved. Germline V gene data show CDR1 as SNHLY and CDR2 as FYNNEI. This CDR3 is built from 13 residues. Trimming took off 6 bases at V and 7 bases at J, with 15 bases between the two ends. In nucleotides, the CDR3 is TGTGCCAGCAGGTCAGAGGACCTTCGTGGCTACACCTTC. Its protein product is CASRSEDLRGYTF.

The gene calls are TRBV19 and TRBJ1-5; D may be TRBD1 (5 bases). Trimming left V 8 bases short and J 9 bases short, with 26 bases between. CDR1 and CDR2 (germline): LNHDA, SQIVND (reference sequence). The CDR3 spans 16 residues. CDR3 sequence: CASYPSRGGGQTPQHF. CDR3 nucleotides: TGTGCCAGTTACCCCTCCCGGGGGGGTGGGCAAACGCCCCAGCATTTT.

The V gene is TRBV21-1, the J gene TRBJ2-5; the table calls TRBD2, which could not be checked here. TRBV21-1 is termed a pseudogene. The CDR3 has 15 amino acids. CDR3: CASRSRGVWKETQYF. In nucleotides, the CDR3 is TGTGCCAGCAGGTCGCGGGGGGTGTGGAAGGAGACCCAGTACTTC.

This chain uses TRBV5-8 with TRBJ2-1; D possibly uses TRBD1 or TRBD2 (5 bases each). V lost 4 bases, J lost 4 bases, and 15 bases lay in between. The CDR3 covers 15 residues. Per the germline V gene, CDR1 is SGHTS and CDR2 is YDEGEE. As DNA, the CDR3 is TGTGCCAGCAGCCCCCCCGGGACGGTGTACAATGAGCAGTTCTTC. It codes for CASSPPGTVYNEQFF.

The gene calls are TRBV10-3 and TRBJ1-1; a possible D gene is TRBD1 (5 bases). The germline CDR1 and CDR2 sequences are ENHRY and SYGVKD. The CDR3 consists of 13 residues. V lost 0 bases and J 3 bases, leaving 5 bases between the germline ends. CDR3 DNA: TGTGCCATCAGTGAGTCCAGGGACACTGAAGCTTTCTTT. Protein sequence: CAISESRDTEAFF.

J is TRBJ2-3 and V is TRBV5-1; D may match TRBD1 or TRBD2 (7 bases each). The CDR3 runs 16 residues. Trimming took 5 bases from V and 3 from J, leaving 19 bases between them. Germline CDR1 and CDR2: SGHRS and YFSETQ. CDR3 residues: CASRSQPGGGTDTQYF. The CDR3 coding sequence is TGCGCCAGCAGATCCCAACCAGGGGGAGGGACAGATACGCAGTATTTT.

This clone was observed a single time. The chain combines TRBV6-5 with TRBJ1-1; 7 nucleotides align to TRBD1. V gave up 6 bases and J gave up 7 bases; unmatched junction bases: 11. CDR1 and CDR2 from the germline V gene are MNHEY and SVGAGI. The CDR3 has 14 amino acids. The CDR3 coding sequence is TGTGCCAGCAGCCCCGGGACAGTTAACGATGAAGCTTTCTTT. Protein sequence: CASSPGTVNDEAFF.

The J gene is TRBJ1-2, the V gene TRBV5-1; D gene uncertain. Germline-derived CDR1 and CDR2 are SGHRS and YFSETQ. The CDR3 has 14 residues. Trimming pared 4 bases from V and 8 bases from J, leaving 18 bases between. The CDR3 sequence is CASSPVSSTRGYTF. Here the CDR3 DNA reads TGCGCCAGCAGCCCCGTAAGCTCCACAAGGGGCTACACCTTC.

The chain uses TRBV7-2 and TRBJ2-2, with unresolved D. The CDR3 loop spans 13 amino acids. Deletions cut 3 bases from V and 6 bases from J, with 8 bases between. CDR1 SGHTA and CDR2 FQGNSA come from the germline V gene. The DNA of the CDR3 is TGTGCCAGCAGCTTCCCTTGGCCCGGGGAGCTGTTTTTT. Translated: CASSFPWPGELFF.

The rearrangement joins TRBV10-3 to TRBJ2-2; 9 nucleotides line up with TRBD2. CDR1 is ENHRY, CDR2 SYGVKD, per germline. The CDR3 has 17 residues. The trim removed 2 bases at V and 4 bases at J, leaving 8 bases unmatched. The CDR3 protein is CAISEGIAGAITGELFF. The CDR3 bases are TGTGCCATCAGTGAGGGGATAGCGGGGGCGATCACCGGGGAGCTGTTTTTT.

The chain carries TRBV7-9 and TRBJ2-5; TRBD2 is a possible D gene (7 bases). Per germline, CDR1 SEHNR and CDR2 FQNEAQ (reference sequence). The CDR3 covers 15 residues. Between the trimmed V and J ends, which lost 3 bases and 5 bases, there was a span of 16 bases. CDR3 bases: TGTGCCAGCAGCTTTATCGGGGGGCCGGGGGAGACCCAGTACTTC. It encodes CASSFIGGPGETQYF.

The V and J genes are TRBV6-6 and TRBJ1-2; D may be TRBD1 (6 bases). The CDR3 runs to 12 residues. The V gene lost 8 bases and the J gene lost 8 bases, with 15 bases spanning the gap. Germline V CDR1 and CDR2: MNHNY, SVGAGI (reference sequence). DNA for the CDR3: TGTGCCAGCGGGTTACAGGGAGGCGGCTACACCTTC. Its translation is CASGLQGGGYTF.

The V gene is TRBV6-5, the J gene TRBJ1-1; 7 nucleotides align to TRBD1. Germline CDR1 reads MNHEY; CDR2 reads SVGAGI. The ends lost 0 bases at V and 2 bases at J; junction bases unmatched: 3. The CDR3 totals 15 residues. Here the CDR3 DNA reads TGTGCCAGCAGTTACTCTGGGACAGTAAACACTGAAGCTTTCTTT. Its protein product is CASSYSGTVNTEAFF.

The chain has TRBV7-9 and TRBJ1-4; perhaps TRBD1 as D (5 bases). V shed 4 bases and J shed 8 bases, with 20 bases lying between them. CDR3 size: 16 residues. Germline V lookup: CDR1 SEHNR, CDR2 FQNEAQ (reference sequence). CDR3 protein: CASSSGAGTRGEKLFF. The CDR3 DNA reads TGTGCCAGCAGCTCCGGTGCCGGGACCCGGGGGGAAAAACTGTTTTTT.

The CDR3 DNA sequence: TGTGCCAGCAGCTTAGACGACAGGGCCATATATTTT. Residues: CASSLDDRAIYF. This sequence joins TRBV7-9 and TRBJ1-3; 7 bases align to TRBD1. V lost 1 base to trimming and J lost 11 bases; unmatched junction nucleotides: 2. There are 12 residues in the CDR3. Germline V gene lookup returns CDR1 SEHNR and CDR2 FQNEAQ (reference sequence).